This T cell receptor beta chain is from a study of PD-L1 blockade in urothelial cancer. Across the whole study: Median blood clonality was about 0.081, with 75,000 to 90,000 unique TCRs.

Time point given: pretreatment peripheral blood. Clones were sequenced by immunoSEQ multiplex PCR, and TCRdb holds only the in-frame ones, with some missing. The repertoire includes about 47,000 clones, around 86% of them detected once, and 1.5% to 2% sits in the top ten. Trimming removed 7 bases at V and 0 bases at J, with 15 bases between. The CDR3 has 15 residues. CDR1 LNHDA and CDR2 SQIVND come from the germline V gene (reference sequence). The chain couples TRBV19 to TRBJ1-1; D is perhaps TRBD1 (5 bases). The sequencing used PBMCs, collected around atezolizumab (anti-PD-L1) treatment. The receptor's source is a man between 50 and 59 years old with urothelial cancer. This CDR3 reads CASIPGVGLNTEAFF. CDR3 DNA sequence: TGTGCCAGTATACCGGGGGTAGGGCTGAACACTGAAGCTTTCTTT.